These 10 T cell receptor beta chains originate from one sample sequenced in a study of radiation and T cells in renal cell carcinoma. Profiled with immunoSEQ multiplex PCR; TCRdb holds only in-frame clones, not every one. The repertoire has about 150,000 clones, 70% to 90% of them found once; the top ten carry around 12%. Time point given: baseline pretreatment blood. Treatment in this sample: 15 Gy SBRT to primary tumor, nephrectomy 4 weeks later. This specimen was blood, taken from a patient whose treatment included radiotherapy and nephrectomy. Source of these receptors: a woman aged 45 to 65 with renal cell carcinoma.

V gene TRBV5-1 combines with J gene TRBJ2-5, with a weak D call TRBD1 (6 bases). CDR1 and CDR2 from the germline V gene are SGHRS and YFSETQ. The CDR3 runs 13 residues. Trimming took off 5 bases at V and 5 bases at J, with 13 bases between the two ends. The CDR3 spells CASRVTGWETQYF. In nucleotides, the CDR3 is TGCGCCAGCAGGGTCACAGGGTGGGAGACCCAGTACTTC.

CDR3 bases: TGTGCCAGCAGCGTAGCGGGGGGAAGGTACGAGCAGTACTTC. Translating it yields CASSVAGGRYEQYF. The chain carries TRBV9 and TRBJ2-7; 7 bases agree with TRBD2. CDR1 is SGDLS, CDR2 YYNGEE, per germline. Losses at the gene ends were 0 bases for V and 4 bases for J; bases not matched to a gene: 4. The CDR3 runs 14 residues. Filled out from reference TRBV9 and TRBJ2-7, the complete variable domain reads DSGVTQTPKHLITATGQRVTLRCSPRSGDLSVYWYQQSLDQGLQFLIQYYNGEERAKGNILERFSAQQFPDLHSELNLSSLELGDSALYFCASSVAGGRYEQYFGPGTRLTVT.

The table lists this clone with a count of one. The chain couples TRBV5-6 to TRBJ2-1; D may match TRBD1 or TRBD2 (5 bases each). The CDR3 runs 15 residues. Germline assignment: CDR1 SGHDT and CDR2 YYEEEE. The V end was cut by 6 bases, the J end by 4 bases, with 17 bases between. The CDR3 nucleotides are TGTGCCAGCAACATTGAGGGGCCGGAATACAATGAGCAGTTCTTC. Translated, it gives CASNIEGPEYNEQFF. The full variable domain, with the rest looked up from reference TRBV5-6 and TRBJ2-1, is DAGVTQSPTHLIKTRGQQVTLRCSPKSGHDTVSWYQQALGQGPQFIFQYYEEEERQRGNFPDRFSGHQFPNYSSELNVNALLLGDSALYLCASNIEGPEYNEQFFGPGTRLTVL.

The J gene is TRBJ1-3, the V gene TRBV6-5, with D maybe TRBD1 (5 bases). The CDR3 consists of 14 residues. Germline-derived CDR1 and CDR2 are MNHEY and SVGAGI. V was trimmed by 2 bases and J by 4 bases, leaving 9 bases between them. The CDR3 is CASSYMRGGNTIYF. CDR3 nucleotide sequence: TGTGCCAGCAGTTACATGAGGGGCGGAAACACCATATATTTT.

Written as DNA, the CDR3 is TGTGCCAGCAGCCGAACAGGGGACTTCTACGAGCAGTACTTC. Its translation: CASSRTGDFYEQYF. The genes are TRBV11-2 and TRBJ2-7; D may be TRBD1 (7 bases). This CDR3 spans 14 amino acids. Germline V gene sequence: CDR1 SGHAT, CDR2 FQNNGV. V lost 5 bases and J lost 3, with 14 bases in between.

In regard to this clone: Other DNA sequences in this specimen translate into the identical CDR3. This chain connects TRBV6-5 to TRBJ1-2; D not certain. V gave up 2 bases and J gave up 2 bases, with 6 bases separating them. The CDR3 extends over 13 amino acids. CDR1 and CDR2 from the germline V gene are MNHEY and SVGAGI. CDR3 residues: CASSYGQNYGYTF. In nucleotides, the CDR3 is TGTGCCAGCAGTTACGGGCAGAACTATGGCTACACCTTC.

The CDR3 DNA reads as TGTGCCAGCGATGAAATGGGGCCCGCGGGGGAAAAACTGTTTTTT. Amino acid sequence: CASDEMGPAGEKLFF. The rearrangement links TRBV6-1 to TRBJ1-4, with D possibly TRBD1 on 5 matching bases. Trimming shortened V by 8 bases and J by 8 bases, and 21 bases separated the two germline ends. Germline assignment: CDR1 MNHNS and CDR2 SASEGT. CDR3 length: 15 residues.

This clone was seen a single time. The CDR3 DNA is TGTGCCAGCAGTTCCAGACAGGGACCTACCTACGAGCAGTACTTC. Its protein is CASSSRQGPTYEQYF. This chain links TRBV28 with TRBJ2-7, with 7 bases fitting TRBD1. CDR1 and CDR2 from the germline V gene are MDHEN and SYDVKM. V was clipped by 4 bases and J by 2 bases; unmatched bases: 8. The CDR3 is 15 residues long.

This chain connects TRBV11-2 to TRBJ2-3; 13 bases match TRBD2. Losses at the gene ends were 5 bases for V and 0 bases for J; bases not matched to a gene: 8. The CDR3 is 18 amino acids. Germline CDR1 reads SGHAT; CDR2 reads FQNNGV. CDR3 nucleotides: TGTGCCAGCAGCACCCGGACTAGCGGGGGCCTGAGCACAGATACGCAGTATTTT. It is translated as CASSTRTSGGLSTDTQYF.

The rearrangement links TRBV5-1 to TRBJ1-2; no clear D gene. This CDR3 comprises 14 residues. Germline loops: CDR1 SGHRS, CDR2 YFSETQ. The V end was cut by 3 bases, the J end by 8 bases, with 17 bases between. The DNA of the CDR3 is TGCGCCAGCAGCTCCCAAGACCCCTTGGAGGGCTACACCTTC. As protein: CASSSQDPLEGYTF.